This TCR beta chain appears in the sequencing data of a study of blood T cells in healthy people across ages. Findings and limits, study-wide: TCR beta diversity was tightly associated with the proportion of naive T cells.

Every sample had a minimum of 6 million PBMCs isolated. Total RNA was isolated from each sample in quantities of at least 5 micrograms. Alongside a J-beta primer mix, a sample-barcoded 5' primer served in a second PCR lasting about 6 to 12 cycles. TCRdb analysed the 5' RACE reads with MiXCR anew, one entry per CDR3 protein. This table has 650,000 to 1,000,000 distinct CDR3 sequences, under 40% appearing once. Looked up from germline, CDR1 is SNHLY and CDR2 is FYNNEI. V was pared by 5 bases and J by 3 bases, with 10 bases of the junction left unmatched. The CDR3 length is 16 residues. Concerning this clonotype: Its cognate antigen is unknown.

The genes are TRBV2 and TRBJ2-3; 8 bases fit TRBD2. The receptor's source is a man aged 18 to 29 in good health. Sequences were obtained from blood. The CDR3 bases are TGTGCCAGCAGTTCCCGAGGAGGACTAGCAACAGATACGCAGTATTTT. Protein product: CASSSRGGLATDTQYF.